The sequence of this T cell receptor (beta chain) was determined in a study of regulatory dendritic cells for organ transplantation. A note on this clone: Its specificity is unknown.

This CDR3 spans 12 amino acids. Per the germline V gene, CDR1 is SGDLS and CDR2 is YYNGEE. Trimming cost V 6 bases and J 1 base, with 4 bases left between them. Profiling relied on immunoSEQ multiplex PCR, and the TCRdb table lists in-frame clones only, not all of them. Among almost 30,000 clones listed, around 79% were seen once. Overall study findings and caveats: Resting memory CD8+ T cells held the most alloreactive clonotypes. Memory CD8+ T cells were the most oligoclonal; naive cells were highly diverse.

Memory T cells were CD45RO+, naive were CD45RA+, sorted by FACS. The V and J genes are TRBV9 and TRBJ2-2; D is uncertain. Sequencing was carried out using memory CD4+ T cells from blood. Subset in this sample: CD45RO+ memory T cells. This clonotype originated in a human donor in good health. The DNA for the CDR3 is TGTGCCAGCAAGAAGAACACCGGGGAGCTGTTTTTT. Translation gives CASKKNTGELFF.